A selection of T cell receptor beta chains follows, all from one sample in a study of cytomegalovirus exposure and HLA in healthy donors. Profiled with immunoSEQ multiplex PCR; TCRdb holds only in-frame clones, not every one. The repertoire consists of about 170,000 clones, with 76% occurring once and the leading ten covering about 0.8%. Source material: PBMCs. The receptors come from a female donor in good health and CMV-seronegative. CDR3s include the opening cysteine and the closing phenylalanine or tryptophan. Fields, in order: V gene, D gene, J gene, clone size, CDR3 DNA, CDR3 protein. A D gene is named only where the DNA matches it firmly. Clone size is shown for a subset of rows, as once, few, many or a class of expanded clone.

v_call: TRBV6-5; d_call: .; j_call: TRBJ1-1; clone_size: .; cdr3_nt: TGTGCCAGCAGTTACTCGATATCAGGCACTGAAGCTTTCTTT; cdr3_aa: CASSYSISGTEAFF
v_call: TRBV27; d_call: TRBD2; j_call: TRBJ2-1; clone_size: .; cdr3_nt: TGTGCCAGCAGTCGCAGCGGGGCTTACAATGAGCAGTTCTTC; cdr3_aa: CASSRSGAYNEQFF
v_call: TRBV4-1; d_call: .; j_call: TRBJ2-7; clone_size: .; cdr3_nt: TGCGCCAGCAGCCAAGGAGGCCAGGGCGGCCACGAGCAGTACTTC; cdr3_aa: CASSQGGQGGHEQYF
v_call: TRBV5-1; d_call: .; j_call: TRBJ1-2; clone_size: .; cdr3_nt: TGCGCCAGCAGCTTGGACAGGGCCTATGGCTACACCTTC; cdr3_aa: CASSLDRAYGYTF
v_call: TRBV23-1; d_call: TRBD2; j_call: TRBJ2-3; clone_size: few; cdr3_nt: TGCGCCAGCAGTCAAGGACTAGCACCCACAGATACGCAGTATTTT; cdr3_aa: CASSQGLAPTDTQYF
v_call: TRBV21-1; d_call: .; j_call: TRBJ1-2; clone_size: .; cdr3_nt: TGTGCCAGCAGCAATTTCGTCCATAGGGGATCTAACTATGGCTACACCTTC; cdr3_aa: CASSNFVHRGSNYGYTF
v_call: TRBV7-6; d_call: .; j_call: TRBJ2-7; clone_size: .; cdr3_nt: TGTGCCAGCAGCCTAGACGGGACACGTTCCTACGAGCAGTACTTC; cdr3_aa: CASSLDGTRSYEQYF
v_call: TRBV29-1; d_call: .; j_call: TRBJ1-1; clone_size: .; cdr3_nt: TGCAGCGTTGAACATTTCACTGAAGCTTTCTTT; cdr3_aa: CSVEHFTEAFF
v_call: TRBV4-2; d_call: .; j_call: TRBJ1-3; clone_size: .; cdr3_nt: TGTGCCAGCAGCCAGACACAGGGAACCCCTGGAAACACCATATATTTT; cdr3_aa: CASSQTQGTPGNTIYF
v_call: TRBV15; d_call: .; j_call: TRBJ2-1; clone_size: .; cdr3_nt: TGTGCCACCAGCAGAGGAGGGACTGCCTCCTACAATGAGCAGTTCTTC; cdr3_aa: CATSRGGTASYNEQFF
v_call: TRBV10-2; d_call: TRBD1; j_call: TRBJ2-6; clone_size: few; cdr3_nt: TGCGCCACAAGACAGGGGACGGGGGCCAACGTCCTGACTTTC; cdr3_aa: CATRQGTGANVLTF
v_call: TRBV4-1; d_call: .; j_call: TRBJ2-5; clone_size: once; cdr3_nt: TGCGCCAGCAGCCGCCTGGGGGGAGGCCAAGAGACCCAGTACTTC; cdr3_aa: CASSRLGGGQETQYF
v_call: TRBV5-4; d_call: .; j_call: TRBJ1-3; clone_size: .; cdr3_nt: TGTGCCAGCAGCTCTCCAGGAAGCTCTGGAAACACCATATATTTT; cdr3_aa: CASSSPGSSGNTIYF
v_call: TRBV6-1; d_call: TRBD2; j_call: TRBJ2-7; clone_size: .; cdr3_nt: TGTGCCAGCAGTGAAGTGGAGCCTGGAACTAGCGGGAGGAACGAGCAGTACTTC; cdr3_aa: CASSEVEPGTSGRNEQYF
v_call: TRBV5-1; d_call: .; j_call: TRBJ1-6; clone_size: .; cdr3_nt: TGCGCCAGCAGTTCTACCAGGGTGGGGAATTCACCCCTCCACTTT; cdr3_aa: CASSSTRVGNSPLHF
v_call: TRBV30; d_call: .; j_call: TRBJ1-3; clone_size: .; cdr3_nt: TGTGCCTGGAGTGTAGCGCCTTACACCATATATTTT; cdr3_aa: CAWSVAPYTIYF
v_call: TRBV19; d_call: TRBD1; j_call: TRBJ2-7; clone_size: few; cdr3_nt: TGTGCCAGTAGTATAGGTGACAGGGCCTTATACGAGCAGTACTTC; cdr3_aa: CASSIGDRALYEQYF
v_call: TRBV11-1; d_call: TRBD1; j_call: TRBJ2-7; clone_size: .; cdr3_nt: TGTGCCAGCAGCGTATACCGGGACAGGGGGCCGCACGAGCAGTACTTC; cdr3_aa: CASSVYRDRGPHEQYF
v_call: TRBV15; d_call: TRBD1; j_call: TRBJ1-1; clone_size: .; cdr3_nt: TGTGCCACCAGCAGAGGGGACAGGGAGTCCTCGATAGAAGCTTTCTTT; cdr3_aa: CATSRGDRESSIEAFF
v_call: TRBV6-5; d_call: .; j_call: TRBJ2-5; clone_size: .; cdr3_nt: TGTGCCAGACCTAGCCGGAGGAGACAAGAGACCCAGTACTTC; cdr3_aa: CARPSRRRQETQYF
v_call: TRBV29-1; d_call: TRBD1; j_call: TRBJ1-4; clone_size: .; cdr3_nt: TGCAGCGTTGGGACAGGGAATAATGAAAAACTGTTTTTT; cdr3_aa: CSVGTGNNEKLFF
v_call: TRBV5-6; d_call: .; j_call: TRBJ1-2; clone_size: .; cdr3_nt: TGTGCCAGCAGCTCGGCAGGAGGGTATGGCTACACCTTC; cdr3_aa: CASSSAGGYGYTF
v_call: TRBV6-1; d_call: .; j_call: TRBJ2-7; clone_size: .; cdr3_nt: TGTGCCAGCAGTGAAAGAGGGTCGTCGGCCGGCCCCTACGAGCAGTACTTC; cdr3_aa: CASSERGSSAGPYEQYF
v_call: TRBV19; d_call: .; j_call: TRBJ2-6; clone_size: .; cdr3_nt: TGTGCCAGTAGTCTGGCGGGGGCGACGTTTTCTGGGGCCAACGTCCTGACTTTC; cdr3_aa: CASSLAGATFSGANVLTF
v_call: TRBV6-6; d_call: TRBD2; j_call: TRBJ2-1; clone_size: once; cdr3_nt: TGTGCCAGCAGGCCCTCACCGGGACTAGGGCGCGATGAGCAGTTCTTC; cdr3_aa: CASRPSPGLGRDEQFF
v_call: TRBV29-1; d_call: .; j_call: TRBJ2-1; clone_size: few; cdr3_nt: TGCAGCGCTCCCACGGAGGCAGGATACAATGAGCAGTTCTTC; cdr3_aa: CSAPTEAGYNEQFF
v_call: TRBV5-1; d_call: .; j_call: TRBJ1-1; clone_size: .; cdr3_nt: TGCGCCAGCAGACAGGGTAACACCATGAACACTGAAGCTTTCTTT; cdr3_aa: CASRQGNTMNTEAFF
v_call: TRBV10-3; d_call: .; j_call: TRBJ2-1; clone_size: .; cdr3_nt: TGTGCCATCAGTGAGTCGACGCGGGCCTCCTACAATGAGCAGTTCTTC; cdr3_aa: CAISESTRASYNEQFF
v_call: TRBV21-1; d_call: .; j_call: TRBJ1-2; clone_size: .; cdr3_nt: TGTGCCAGCATCAGTAATGGGGAACAGGGGGCCGAGGACTATGGCTACACCTTC; cdr3_aa: CASISNGEQGAEDYGYTF
v_call: TRBV11-2; d_call: TRBD2; j_call: TRBJ2-5; clone_size: .; cdr3_nt: TGTGCCAGCAGCTTAGGAGCCCAAGCGGGAGGGGGGGAGACCCAGTACTTC; cdr3_aa: CASSLGAQAGGGETQYF
v_call: TRBV7-9; d_call: .; j_call: TRBJ2-3; clone_size: .; cdr3_nt: TGTGCCAGCAGAAAGATGGGGCCGGGCGGGGTGAGCACAGATACGCAGTATTTT; cdr3_aa: CASRKMGPGGVSTDTQYF
v_call: TRBV6-5; d_call: .; j_call: TRBJ2-1; clone_size: .; cdr3_nt: TGTGCCAGCGGCGGGGTCGCATTCTCGTTCGATGAGCAGTTCTTC; cdr3_aa: CASGGVAFSFDEQFF
v_call: TRBV10-3; d_call: TRBD1; j_call: TRBJ1-1; clone_size: .; cdr3_nt: TGTGCCATCAGTGCCTCATCCGGACAGGGGGCGAACACTGAAGCTTTCTTT; cdr3_aa: CAISASSGQGANTEAFF
v_call: TRBV6-6; d_call: .; j_call: TRBJ1-4; clone_size: few; cdr3_nt: TGTGCCAGCAGCCTGGTCCCCGAACGGGAAAAACTGTTTTTT; cdr3_aa: CASSLVPEREKLFF
v_call: TRBV4-3; d_call: .; j_call: TRBJ1-1; clone_size: .; cdr3_nt: TGCGCCAGCAGCCAAGATCCCAGAACCACTGAAGCTTTCTTT; cdr3_aa: CASSQDPRTTEAFF
v_call: TRBV7-9; d_call: TRBD2; j_call: TRBJ2-3; clone_size: once; cdr3_nt: TGTGCCAGCAGCTTTGAAGCGGGGGTAACAGATACGCAGTATTTT; cdr3_aa: CASSFEAGVTDTQYF
v_call: TRBV27; d_call: TRBD2; j_call: TRBJ2-2; clone_size: .; cdr3_nt: TGTGCCAGCAGTTTTGGAACTAGCGGCACCGGGGAGCTGTTTTTT; cdr3_aa: CASSFGTSGTGELFF
v_call: TRBV6-1; d_call: .; j_call: TRBJ1-3; clone_size: .; cdr3_nt: TGTGCCAGCAGTGGCCGGACGGCGGCGGGTGGAAACACCATATATTTT; cdr3_aa: CASSGRTAAGGNTIYF
v_call: TRBV7-2; d_call: .; j_call: TRBJ2-5; clone_size: .; cdr3_nt: TGTGCCAGCAGCTTAGGGATCGGGGAGACCCAGTACTTC; cdr3_aa: CASSLGIGETQYF
v_call: TRBV5-4; d_call: TRBD1; j_call: TRBJ1-2; clone_size: few; cdr3_nt: TGTGCCAGCAGCTTGGCAGGGGGGCATAACTATGGCTACACCTTC; cdr3_aa: CASSLAGGHNYGYTF
v_call: TRBV30; d_call: TRBD1; j_call: TRBJ2-2; clone_size: few; cdr3_nt: TGTGCCTGGAGCCTGACAGGGTCCGGGGAGCTGTTTTTT; cdr3_aa: CAWSLTGSGELFF
v_call: TRBV5-4; d_call: .; j_call: TRBJ1-4; clone_size: .; cdr3_nt: TGTGCCAGCAGCCTTATGAGGGGGACAACTAATGAAAAACTGTTTTTT; cdr3_aa: CASSLMRGTTNEKLFF
v_call: TRBV4-1; d_call: .; j_call: TRBJ1-1; clone_size: many; cdr3_nt: TGCGCCAGCAGCCAAGATGTGAGAGCTTTCTTT; cdr3_aa: CASSQDVRAFF
v_call: TRBV9; d_call: .; j_call: TRBJ2-3; clone_size: once; cdr3_nt: TGTGCCAGCAGCGTAGGGGGTGGGGGGGCCCCCAGACGCACAGATACGCAGTATTTT; cdr3_aa: CASSVGGGGAPRRTDTQYF